The 8 T cell receptor beta chains below all came from one sample that was sequenced in a study of T cells in Graves' hyperthyroidism and ophthalmopathy. The investigators amplified TCR beta CDR3 regions from RNA transcripts. An initial round of RT-PCR targeting the TCR CDR3 relied on the HTBI primer set. TCRdb itself ran the multiplex PCR reads through MiXCR, one entry per CDR3 protein. The sample shows 490,000 or so distinct CDR3 sequences, just under 20% of them seen only once. The sample comprised blood. The receptors derive from a man aged 35-49 years with Graves' ophthalmopathy.

This clonotype was counted between two and nine times. This chain uses TRBV7-3 with TRBJ2-7, with TRBD1 matching 9 bases. Germline V gene lookup returns CDR1 SGHTA and CDR2 FQGTGA. V was clipped by 5 bases and J by 2 bases; unmatched bases: 7. The CDR3 runs 15 residues. The chain's CDR3 is CASSHGQGTTYEQYF. The CDR3 DNA is TGTGCCAGCAGCCACGGACAGGGGACTACCTACGAGCAGTACTTC.

This clonotype was counted many times. The gene calls are TRBV12-3 or TRBV12-4 and TRBJ2-2; TRBD1 aligns across 7 bases. V shed 8 bases, J shed 6 bases, and the junction held 6 bases outside the gene matches. CDR3 length: 13 residues. The CDR3 spells CASGNQGAGELFF. The CDR3 DNA reads TGTGCCAGCGGGAACCAGGGGGCCGGGGAGCTGTTTTTT.

The CDR3 DNA follows: TGTGCCAGTAGTCCTCGGGGTGCCAGGGTCAAAAACTATGGCTACACCTTC. Translating it yields CASSPRGARVKNYGYTF. The chain links TRBV19 to TRBJ1-2, with a possible D match to TRBD1 (5 bases). The germline gives CDR1 LNHDA, CDR2 SQIVND (reference sequence). The V and J ends lost 5 bases and 2 bases respectively, with 21 bases between them. The CDR3 length is 17 residues.

This clonotype occurred many times. This sequence joins TRBV28 and TRBJ1-2; perhaps TRBD1 as D (6 bases). The CDR3 totals 15 residues. Germline V gives CDR1 MDHEN, CDR2 SYDVKM. V gave up 7 bases and J gave up 4 bases, with 19 bases separating them. Written as DNA, the CDR3 is TGTGCCAGCACTGCCGATGGGCCGGGGGCCTATGGCTACACCTTC. This translates into CASTADGPGAYGYTF.

This clonotype has at least ten counts. The rearrangement uses TRBV11-3 and TRBJ2-1; the match to TRBD2 covers 13 bases. V was pared by 5 bases and J by 6 bases, with 4 bases of the junction left unmatched. Germline CDR1 SGHNT, CDR2 YENEEA. The CDR3 is 15 residues long. CDR3 loop: CASSPGLAGSNEQFF. The CDR3 DNA reads as TGTGCCAGCAGCCCGGGACTAGCGGGGTCCAATGAGCAGTTCTTC.

This clonotype was counted many times. The chain joins TRBV3-1 to TRBJ1-2, with 7 bases that match TRBD1. Looked up from germline, CDR1 is LGHDT and CDR2 is YNNKEL (reference sequence). The CDR3 extends over 15 amino acids. J lost 4 bases, V lost 1 base, and 6 bases had no gene match. The CDR3 nucleotides read TGTGCCAGCAGCCAAGGTCTTCAGGGGGTCTATGGCTACACCTTC. It is translated as CASSQGLQGVYGYTF.

The table lists this clonotype with a few counts. This sequence joins TRBV7-6 and TRBJ2-1, with 9 bases fitting TRBD2. The germline gives CDR1 SGHVS, CDR2 FNYEAQ. The CDR3 extends over 16 amino acids. Germline trimming cut 4 bases from V and 10 bases from J; bases unmatched to any gene: 14. The CDR3 DNA reads TGTGCCAGCAGCTCCCGAGGGGGTAGCGGGAGAGTGGAGCAGTTCTTC. Protein: CASSSRGGSGRVEQFF.

About this clonotype itself: A read error may account for a junction end that differs from germline. The chain couples TRBV7-6 to TRBJ2-7, with TRBD1 matching over 9 bases. The CDR3 has 15 amino acids. Germline CDR1 SGHVS, CDR2 FNYEAQ. CDR3: CAGSPGTGTRNEQYF. CDR3 coding DNA: TGTGCCGGCAGCCCCGGGACAGGGACCCGGAACGAGCAGTACTTC.